This T cell receptor beta chain derives from a study of T cell changes during pregnancy in multiple sclerosis. Measured with immunoSEQ multiplex PCR; TCRdb has only the in-frame clones, and not every one. The sample lists about 110,000 clones; 80% to 95% were seen once. Germline CDR1 ENHRY, CDR2 SYGVKD. This CDR3 spans 14 amino acids. Trimming shortened V by 4 bases and J by 3 bases, and 13 bases separated the two germline ends. The V gene is TRBV10-3, the J gene TRBJ2-7; TRBD2 might be the D (6 bases). The TCR was taken from a female donor with multiple sclerosis, enrolled in a pregnancy study. The sample consisted of peripheral blood, taken in the third trimester of pregnancy. In DNA form, the CDR3 reads TGTGCCATCAGTGGAACGGGACTTTTCTACGAGCAGTACTTC. This codes for CAISGTGLFYEQYF.